This TCR beta chain was identified during a study of T cell responses to AZD1222 COVID-19 vaccine. Findings of the study overall: An increase in Spike-specific TCR breadth and depth was observed after two AZD1222 doses. Spike regions recognized by vaccine-associated CD4 TCRs spanned the protein, led by 160-218 and 743-854. Sampling captured repertoires only after the peak T cell response. Only six AZD1222 recipients tested seropositive at baseline.

About this clone itself: Its antigen remains unknown.

CDR1 is SGHNT and CDR2 is YYREEE in the germline V gene (reference sequence). The CDR3 runs 15 residues. Trimming shortened V by 5 bases and J by 4 bases, and 18 bases separated the two germline ends. TCRdb's table, derived via immunoSEQ multiplex PCR, lists solely in-frame clones and lacks some. Of 100,000 to 150,000 clones in the sample, under 90% were seen once. V is TRBV5-4 and J is TRBJ1-1, with D possibly matching TRBD1 (6 bases). This receptor was identified in an adult in good health. The sequenced sample was peripheral blood, obtained on day 0 of AZD1222 vaccination. The chain's CDR3 is CASSLIGGPGTEAFF. In DNA form, the CDR3 reads TGTGCCAGCAGTCTCATCGGGGGGCCGGGCACTGAAGCTTTCTTT.